Shown below are 27 T cell receptor beta chains from a single sample sequenced in a study of T cell repertoires in cytomegalovirus infection. TCRdb ran MiXCR on the reads and lists one entry per CDR3 protein. The data contain around 290,000 distinct CDR3 sequences, roughly 24% of them seen just once; the ten biggest clones take up around 13%. The material sequenced was PBMCs. Source of these receptors: a human donor in good health (CMV status not recorded). Some clones in this sample may be carry-over from other donors' samples.

The table lists this clonotype with a few counts. The rearrangement uses TRBV24-1 and TRBJ2-1; 9 nucleotides line up with TRBD1. The V gene's germline CDR1 is KGHDR and CDR2 SFDVKD. The junction had 2 bases not matched to a gene; V was cut back by 8 bases and J by 4 bases. This CDR3 has 13 amino acids. The CDR3 here is CATKGTGYNEQFF. The CDR3 region has the DNA TGTGCCACCAAAGGGACAGGGTACAATGAGCAGTTCTTC.

This clonotype turned up a few times. The chain joins TRBV6-1 to TRBJ2-7; no definite D call. The CDR3 has 14 residues. Per the germline V gene, CDR1 is MNHNS and CDR2 is SASEGT. V lost 3 bases, J lost 1 base, and 10 bases lay in between. In nucleotides, the CDR3 is TGTGCCAGCAGTGAGCCCCGACGGTCCTACGAGCAGTACTTC. This sequence encodes CASSEPRRSYEQYF.

The chain is built from TRBV11-2 and TRBJ2-7; no definite D call. Trimming took 3 bases from V and 3 from J, leaving 15 bases between them. Germline values: CDR1 SGHAT, CDR2 FQNNGV. The CDR3 has 15 amino acids. The CDR3 bases are TGTGCCAGCAGCTTTGGCGCTAGTCTTTACTACGAGCAGTACTTC. It yields the protein CASSFGASLYYEQYF.

The rearrangement links TRBV20-1 to TRBJ2-7, with a possible D match to TRBD2 (6 bases). V lost 3 bases to trimming and J lost 0 bases, with 15 bases between them. Germline values: CDR1 DFQATT, CDR2 SNEGSKA (reference sequence). This CDR3 is built from 15 residues. CDR3 nucleotide sequence: TGCAGTGCTAGCCATCCAGCGGGTGCCTCCTACGAGCAGTACTTC. Translated, it gives CSASHPAGASYEQYF.

J is TRBJ2-7 and V is TRBV20-1, with D uncertain. Trimming left V 6 bases short and J 3 bases short, with 15 bases between. The CDR3 has 13 amino acids. The germline CDR1 and CDR2 sequences are DFQATT and SNEGSKA (reference sequence). The CDR3: CSAHVAASYEQYF. The CDR3 DNA sequence: TGCAGTGCGCATGTTGCAGCTAGCTACGAGCAGTACTTC.

V is TRBV7-2 and J is TRBJ2-3, with 11 bases lining up with TRBD2. J gave up 4 bases and V 6 bases, and 6 bases lay outside the gene matches. From germline, CDR1 is SGHTA and CDR2 FQGNSA. The CDR3 is 15 amino acids. In DNA form, the CDR3 reads TGTGCCAGCAGGTACACTAGCGGGAGTCCAGATACGCAGTATTTT. Residues: CASRYTSGSPDTQYF.

Ten or more counts support this clonotype. This chain connects TRBV7-2 to TRBJ2-7; the D is unclear. This CDR3 has 12 residues. The V end was cut by 5 bases, the J end by 3 bases, with 8 bases between. Germline V gene lookup returns CDR1 SGHTA and CDR2 FQGNSA. The CDR3 DNA sequence: TGTGCCAGCAGCCGATATCGCTACGAGCAGTACTTC. This encodes CASSRYRYEQYF.

The chain couples TRBV11-2 to TRBJ2-7; D is possibly TRBD1 or TRBD2 (7 bases each). The germline V gene has CDR1 SGHAT and CDR2 FQNNGV. The CDR3 has 16 amino acids. V lost 2 bases and J lost 3, with 17 bases in between. CDR3 residues: CASSLRRQGGGYEQYF. The CDR3 DNA is TGTGCCAGCAGCTTAAGGCGACAGGGAGGGGGCTACGAGCAGTACTTC. The full variable domain, rest sourced from reference TRBV11-2 and TRBJ2-7, is EAGVAQSPRYKIIEKRQSVAFWCNPISGHATLYWYQQILGQGPKLLIQFQNNGVVDDSQLPKDRFSAERLKGVDSTLKIQPAKLEDSAVYLCASSLRRQGGGYEQYFGPGTRLTVT.

This clonotype was observed a handful of times. This chain links TRBV19 with TRBJ2-2, with 9 bases aligning to TRBD1. The germline gives CDR1 LNHDA, CDR2 SQIVND (reference sequence). The CDR3 is 14 amino acids. The junction had 6 bases not matched to a gene; V was cut back by 6 bases and J by 7 bases. The CDR3 protein is CASRTGGTVGELFF. The CDR3 region has the DNA TGTGCCAGTAGGACAGGGGGGACCGTCGGGGAGCTGTTTTTT.

V gene TRBV6-5 combines with J gene TRBJ2-1, with 8 bases aligning to TRBD1. J was trimmed by 12 bases and V by 4 bases; bases with no gene match: 5. Germline CDR1 is MNHEY and CDR2 is SVGAGI. The CDR3 is made up of 12 amino acids. CDR3 loop: CASSWDRRRQFF. In nucleotides, the CDR3 is TGTGCCAGCAGTTGGGACAGGAGGAGGCAGTTCTTC.

This clonotype was seen only once. This chain joins TRBV20-1 and TRBJ2-4, with D possibly being TRBD1 (5 bases). This CDR3 comprises 16 residues. Trimming shortened V by 6 bases and J by 2 bases, and 20 bases separated the two germline ends. Germline values: CDR1 DFQATT, CDR2 SNEGSKA (reference sequence). The CDR3 loop is CSAFDPSRTTKNIQYF. The CDR3 nucleotides are TGCAGTGCCTTCGACCCGTCCAGGACAACCAAAAACATTCAGTACTTC.

This clonotype occurred many times. The chain combines TRBV12-3 or TRBV12-4 with TRBJ2-5; 12 bases agree with TRBD2. The ends lost 5 bases at V and 5 bases at J; junction bases unmatched: 15. This CDR3 comprises 18 residues. The CDR3 DNA sequence: TGTGCCAGCAGTCCAAAGACTAGCGGGAGCATTGGGGGGGAGACCCAGTACTTC. Translated, it gives CASSPKTSGSIGGETQYF.

The chain recombines TRBV20-1 with TRBJ2-1; the match to TRBD2 covers 8 bases. The CDR3 runs to 12 residues. CDR1 is DFQATT and CDR2 is SNEGSKA in the germline V gene (reference sequence). The V segment lost 3 bases and the J segment 15 bases; nucleotides outside the gene matches: 10. The CDR3 protein is CSARRSAGDRFF. As DNA, the CDR3 is TGCAGTGCTAGGAGATCAGCGGGAGACCGGTTCTTC.

This chain links TRBV2 with TRBJ2-7, with D possibly called TRBD1 or TRBD2 (5 bases each). Germline CDR1 and CDR2: SNHLY and FYNNEI. Trimming took off 3 bases at V and 1 base at J, with 16 bases between the two ends. This CDR3 contains 16 residues. Written as DNA, the CDR3 is TGTGCCAGCAGTGAGGAAGCGGCAGGGATATCCTACGAGCAGTACTTC. Its protein product is CASSEEAAGISYEQYF.

The chain has TRBV2 and TRBJ2-5; D may be TRBD1 (6 bases). Trimming removed 4 bases at V and 0 bases at J, with 9 bases between. The CDR3 extends over 14 amino acids. Germline CDR1 SNHLY, CDR2 FYNNEI. The CDR3 is CASSGGTYQETQYF. CDR3 in DNA: TGTGCCAGCAGTGGAGGGACATACCAAGAGACCCAGTACTTC.

V usage is TRBV27 and J usage is TRBJ1-2; D not certain. The germline CDR1 and CDR2 sequences are MNHEY and SMNVEV (reference sequence). V was cut by 4 bases and J by 8 bases, with 11 bases left in between. The CDR3 runs to 12 residues. The CDR3 DNA reads TGTGCCAGCAGTTCCGTTGGGGAAGGCTACACCTTC. As protein: CASSSVGEGYTF.

This rearrangement joins TRBV7-2 to TRBJ2-3; D is possibly TRBD1 or TRBD2 (5 bases each). The ends were cut back, 7 bases at V and 13 bases at J, with 15 bases in the middle. The CDR3 loop spans 11 amino acids. In germline, CDR1 is SGHTA, CDR2 FQGNSA. This CDR3 is CASTSGTPKYF. The DNA for the CDR3 is TGTGCCAGCACCTCCGGGACGCCTAAGTATTTT.

The chain links TRBV20-1 to TRBJ2-5; D might be TRBD1 or TRBD2, each matching 7 bases. CDR3 length: 12 residues. V lost 6 bases, J lost 5 bases, and 13 bases lay in between. CDR1 and CDR2 (germline): DFQATT, SNEGSKA (reference sequence). For the CDR3, the DNA is TGCAGTGCCCAGGGGGGGCGGGAGACCCAGTACTTC. Amino acid sequence: CSAQGGRETQYF.

The J gene is TRBJ1-2, the V gene TRBV14; D is unresolved. V was cut by 2 bases and J by 3 bases, with 7 bases left in between. Looked up from germline, CDR1 is SGHDN and CDR2 is FVKESK. The CDR3 is 13 amino acids. The DNA for the CDR3 is TGTGCCAGCAGCCAATATGGGGACTATGGCTACACCTTC. It codes for CASSQYGDYGYTF.

The V call is TRBV11-2, the J call TRBJ1-2; D is perhaps TRBD1 (5 bases). There are 12 residues in the CDR3. CDR1 and CDR2 (germline): SGHAT, FQNNGV. With 5 bases removed from V and 8 bases from J, the gap between germline ends came to 12 bases. DNA for the CDR3: TGTGCCAGCAGCCTGGGGGGTAGCGGCTACACCTTC. Translation: CASSLGGSGYTF.

This clonotype was observed many times. The V gene is TRBV7-2, the J gene TRBJ2-3; tentatively, D is TRBD2 (5 bases). Germline V gene lookup returns CDR1 SGHTA and CDR2 FQGNSA. V dropped 5 bases and J dropped 6 bases, with 15 bases sitting between them. This CDR3 is 14 amino acids long. As DNA, the CDR3 is TGTGCCAGCAGCGATGTCGGGGTTCAGGATACGCAGTATTTT. It encodes CASSDVGVQDTQYF.

This clonotype has a handful of counts. The chain combines TRBV28 with TRBJ2-3; either TRBD1 or TRBD2 may fit D (6 bases each). Deletions cut 10 bases from V and 0 bases from J, with 11 bases between. Germline-derived CDR1 and CDR2 are MDHEN and SYDVKM. The CDR3 loop spans 13 amino acids. In DNA, the CDR3 is TGTGCCACCCGGAGGGGGAGCACAGATACGCAGTATTTT. Protein sequence: CATRRGSTDTQYF.

V gene TRBV10-3 combines with J gene TRBJ2-7; 7 bases map to TRBD1. V trimming: 11 bases; J trimming: 2 bases; junction bases outside the gene matches: 9. This CDR3 is built from 13 residues. Germline V gives CDR1 ENHRY, CDR2 SYGVKD. CDR3 nucleotide sequence: TGTGCCTCGACGAGGGACAGAACCTACGAGCAGTACTTC. The encoded protein is CASTRDRTYEQYF.

This clonotype appeared a few times. The chain recombines TRBV7-2 with TRBJ2-1; 8 bases map to TRBD2. CDR1 and CDR2 from the germline V gene are SGHTA and FQGNSA. The CDR3 is 17 residues long. J was trimmed by 2 bases and V by 2 bases; bases with no gene match: 8. The CDR3 is CASSLSSGGSPYNEQFF. CDR3 in DNA: TGTGCCAGCAGCTTAAGTTCGGGAGGGTCCCCCTACAATGAGCAGTTCTTC.

The chain employs TRBV7-2 and TRBJ2-3, with D unclear. This CDR3 region has 12 residues. From germline, CDR1 is SGHTA and CDR2 FQGNSA. The ends were cut back, 2 bases at V and 6 bases at J, with 6 bases in the middle. The CDR3 loop reads CASSLNSDTQYF. As DNA, the CDR3 is TGTGCCAGCAGCTTAAATTCCGATACGCAGTATTTT.

The gene calls are TRBV24-1 and TRBJ2-3, with 10 bases matching TRBD2. V dropped 4 bases and J dropped 5; count of bases not matched to a gene: 8. Germline V gene lookup returns CDR1 KGHDR and CDR2 SFDVKD. The CDR3 is made up of 16 amino acids. CDR3 in amino acids: CATSDLNLAGEDTQYF. The CDR3 DNA sequence: TGTGCCACCAGTGACCTTAACCTAGCGGGAGAAGATACGCAGTATTTT.

This clonotype was picked up a small number of times. The chain links TRBV24-1 to TRBJ2-3; the match to TRBD1 covers 7 bases. The CDR3 runs 14 residues. V lost 7 bases to trimming and J lost 4 bases; unmatched junction nucleotides: 7. Germline V gene sequence: CDR1 KGHDR, CDR2 SFDVKD. The CDR3: CATRDTGVADTQYF. In DNA, the CDR3 is TGTGCCACCAGGGACACAGGGGTAGCAGATACGCAGTATTTT.